This T cell receptor beta chain was profiled in a study of T cells in Graves' hyperthyroidism and ophthalmopathy. Findings and limits, study-wide: Blood also held most thyroid clonotypes expanded beyond 0.001. The model's output predicted ophthalmopathy at a median of 6.5 months prior to onset.

From germline, CDR1 is SGHRS and CDR2 YFSETQ. Losses at the gene ends were 4 bases for V and 4 bases for J; bases not matched to a gene: 4. There are 13 residues in the CDR3. In this sample, this clonotype turned up a few times. Its antigen is still unknown. Template material for amplifying TCR beta CDR3 regions consisted of RNA transcripts. A set of HTBI primers served as the primers for a first-round RT-PCR of the TCR CDR3. TCRdb re-derived calls from the multiplex PCR reads in MiXCR, one entry per CDR3 protein. Among approximately 400,000 distinct CDR3 sequences, around 13% were seen once, and the ten largest hold about 19%.

Material: blood. This clonotype was obtained from a woman aged 30 to 39 with Graves' ophthalmopathy. This rearrangement joins TRBV5-1 to TRBJ2-7; 8 bases agree with TRBD1. The CDR3, as DNA: TGCGCCAGCAGCATGGGACAGGTTTACGAGCAGTACTTC. Its protein product is CASSMGQVYEQYF.